A single TCR beta chain is shown here with its context. The CDR3 consists of 16 residues. Trimming took 1 base from V and 3 from J; bases not matched to a gene: 5. Germline CDR1 reads LNHNV; CDR2 reads YYDKDF (reference sequence). Specified time point: blood 4 weeks post-SBRT, at nephrectomy. Treatment indicated: 15 Gy SBRT to primary tumor, nephrectomy 4 weeks later. This sample is part of a study of radiation and T cells in renal cell carcinoma. Assay: immunoSEQ multiplex PCR; the TCRdb copy retains only in-frame clones and omits some. The data contain 150,000 to 200,000 clones, roughly nine tenths of them singletons.

The clonotype was recovered from a woman aged 45-59 years with renal cell carcinoma. The sample in question was blood, obtained from a patient whose treatment included radiotherapy and nephrectomy. V gene TRBV15 combines with J gene TRBJ2-1; 8 bases align to TRBD2. The CDR3 reads CATSRVGSGNYNEQFF. Here the CDR3 DNA reads TGTGCCACCAGCAGAGTAGGTAGCGGGAACTACAATGAGCAGTTCTTC.